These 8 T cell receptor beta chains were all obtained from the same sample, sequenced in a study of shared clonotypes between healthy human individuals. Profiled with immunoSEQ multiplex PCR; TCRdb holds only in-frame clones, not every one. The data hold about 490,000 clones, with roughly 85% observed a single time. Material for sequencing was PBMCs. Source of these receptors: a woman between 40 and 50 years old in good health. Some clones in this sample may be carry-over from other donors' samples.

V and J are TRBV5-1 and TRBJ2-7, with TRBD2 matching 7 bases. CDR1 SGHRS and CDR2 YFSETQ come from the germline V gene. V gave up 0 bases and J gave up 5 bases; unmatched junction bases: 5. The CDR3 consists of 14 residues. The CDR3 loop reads CASSLVGGMDEQYF. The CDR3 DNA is TGCGCCAGCAGCTTGGTGGGGGGGATGGACGAGCAGTACTTC. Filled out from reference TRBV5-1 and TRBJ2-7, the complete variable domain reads KAGVTQTPRYLIKTRGQQVTLSCSPISGHRSVSWYQQTPGQGLQFLFEYFSETQRNKGNFPGRFSGRQFSNSRSEMNVSTLELGDSALYLCASSLVGGMDEQYFGPGTRLTVT.

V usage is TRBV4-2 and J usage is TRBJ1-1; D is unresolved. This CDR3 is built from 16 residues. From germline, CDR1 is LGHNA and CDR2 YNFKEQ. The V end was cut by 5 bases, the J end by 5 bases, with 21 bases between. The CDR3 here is CASSSMWGNMGTEAFF. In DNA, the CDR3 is TGTGCCAGCAGCTCGATGTGGGGAAACATGGGGACTGAAGCTTTCTTT.

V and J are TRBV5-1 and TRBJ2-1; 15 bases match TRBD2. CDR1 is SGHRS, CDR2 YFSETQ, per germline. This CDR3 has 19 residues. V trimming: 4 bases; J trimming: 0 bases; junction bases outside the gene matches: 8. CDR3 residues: CASSLTGLAGGGSYNEQFF. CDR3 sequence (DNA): TGCGCCAGCAGCCTAACGGGACTAGCGGGAGGTGGCTCCTACAATGAGCAGTTCTTC.

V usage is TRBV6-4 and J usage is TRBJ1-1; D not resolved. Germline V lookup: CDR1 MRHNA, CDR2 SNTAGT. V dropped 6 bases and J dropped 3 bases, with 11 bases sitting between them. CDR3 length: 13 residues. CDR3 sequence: CASRAFGDTEAFF. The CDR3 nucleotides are TGTGCCAGCAGGGCGTTCGGAGACACTGAAGCTTTCTTT.

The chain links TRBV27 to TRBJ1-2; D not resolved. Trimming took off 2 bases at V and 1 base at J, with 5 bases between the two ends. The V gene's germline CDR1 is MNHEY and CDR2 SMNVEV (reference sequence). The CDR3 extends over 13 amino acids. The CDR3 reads CASSLTYNYGYTF. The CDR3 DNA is TGTGCCAGCAGTTTAACGTATAACTATGGCTACACCTTC.

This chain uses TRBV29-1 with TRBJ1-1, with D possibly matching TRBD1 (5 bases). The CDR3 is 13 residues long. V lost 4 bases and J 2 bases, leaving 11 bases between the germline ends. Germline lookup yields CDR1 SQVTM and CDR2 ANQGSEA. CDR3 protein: CSVGGTVNTEAFF. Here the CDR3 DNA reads TGCAGCGTTGGCGGGACGGTAAACACTGAAGCTTTCTTT.

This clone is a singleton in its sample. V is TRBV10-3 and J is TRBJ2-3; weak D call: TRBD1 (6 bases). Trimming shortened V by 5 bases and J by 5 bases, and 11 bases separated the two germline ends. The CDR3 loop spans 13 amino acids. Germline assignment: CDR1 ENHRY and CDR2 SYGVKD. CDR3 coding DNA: TGTGCCATCAGTTCAACAGGGAAAGATACGCAGTATTTT. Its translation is CAISSTGKDTQYF.

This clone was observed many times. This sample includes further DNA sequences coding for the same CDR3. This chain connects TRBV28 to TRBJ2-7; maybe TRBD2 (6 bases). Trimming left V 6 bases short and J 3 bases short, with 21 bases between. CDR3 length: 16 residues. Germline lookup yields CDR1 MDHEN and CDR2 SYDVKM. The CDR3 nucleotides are TGTGCCAGCAGGTCTGCGTGGGCAGGGACTTACTACGAGCAGTACTTC. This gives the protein CASRSAWAGTYYEQYF.